Listed here is a single T cell receptor beta chain. Germline CDR1 is MDHEN and CDR2 is SYDVKM. The CDR3 totals 15 residues. V lost 1 base and J lost 4; bases outside the gene matches: 6. These data come from a study of blood T cell repertoires in COVID-19. Overall study: Italy, Spain and the United States were the sources of the convalescent and acute COVID-19 samples.

Sequenced by immunoSEQ multiplex PCR; TCRdb stores in-frame clones only, minus some. The sample contains some 200,000 clones, 70% to 90% of which appear only once. The sequence came from a middle-aged man with active or convalescent COVID-19. Sequencing input: peripheral blood. This chain joins TRBV28 and TRBJ1-2, with TRBD1 matching 7 bases. The CDR3 protein is CASSLYSDRIYGYTF. CDR3 in DNA: TGTGCCAGCAGTTTATACTCGGACAGGATCTATGGCTACACCTTC.